Included here is one TCR beta chain sequence, with context. Sorting was used to obtain naive CD8 T cells (CD8+CD4-CCR7+CD45RA+). The data were obtained in a study of molecular identifiers for immune sequencing clone quantification. MiXCR, run by TCRdb on the PCR reads, gives a single entry per CDR3 protein. The repertoire includes about 68,000 distinct CDR3 sequences, 15% to 20% of them detected once, and roughly 1.5% sits in the top ten. This receptor was obtained from a human donor in good health. Some libraries in this study had Jurkat cell RNA spiked in. The sequenced material came from naive CD8+ T cells from blood, with Jurkat cell RNA spiked in. Subset meaning: FACS-sorted CD8+CD4-CCR7+CD45RA+ naive T cells.

The CDR3 region has the DNA TGTGCCAGCAGTGGGGGGTGGGACACTGAAGCTTTCTTT. Protein sequence: CASSGGWDTEAFF. This sequence joins TRBV25-1 and TRBJ1-1; perhaps TRBD1 as D (5 bases). V lost 4 bases to trimming and J lost 3 bases, with 9 bases between them. This CDR3 is 13 amino acids long. Germline V CDR1 and CDR2: MGHDK, SYGVNS.